This T cell receptor beta chain came from a study of T-cell reconstitution after alpha-beta-depleted transplantation in children. Findings and caveats of the study: About two months after transplant, alpha-beta T cells reportedly came from several hundred expanded graft clones. There were some patients whose high TCRbeta diversity at day 60 came from surviving recipient T cells and thymic progenitors.

The germline V gene encodes CDR1 SQVTM and CDR2 ANQGSEA. V lost 6 bases to trimming and J lost 5 bases, with 11 bases between them. The CDR3 is made up of 11 amino acids. Unique molecular identifiers were used in preparing the TCRbeta library. TCRdb fed the PCR reads into MiXCR, producing one record per CDR3 protein. The table has 700,000 to 950,000 distinct CDR3 sequences, 16% seen once; the top ten hold around 5.3%. Comments on this clonotype: Its antigen is not known.

This receptor was taken from a male patient aged 10 to 17 who had a stem cell transplant for acute lymphoblastic leukemia, so the T cells may come from the graft donor. V and J are TRBV29-1 and TRBJ2-7, with D possibly matching TRBD1 (5 bases). Sequenced here: PBMCs, mostly from graft donor cells, sampled 360 days after TCRalphabeta/CD19-depleted stem cell transplant. CDR3 residues: CSVVAGNEQYF. In DNA form, the CDR3 reads TGCAGCGTGGTCGCAGGGAACGAGCAGTACTTC.